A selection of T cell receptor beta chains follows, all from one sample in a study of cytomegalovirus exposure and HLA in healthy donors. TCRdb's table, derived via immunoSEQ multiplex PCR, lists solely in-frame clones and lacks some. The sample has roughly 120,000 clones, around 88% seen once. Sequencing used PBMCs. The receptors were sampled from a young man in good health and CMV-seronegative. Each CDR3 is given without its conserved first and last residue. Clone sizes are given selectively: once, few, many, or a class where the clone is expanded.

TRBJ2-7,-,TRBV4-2,ASSQIPAQGFYEQY
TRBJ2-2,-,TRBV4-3,ASSSWQNTGELF
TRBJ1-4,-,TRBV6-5,ASSFSGGIGEKLF
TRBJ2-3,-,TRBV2,ASSEVRGRGTQY
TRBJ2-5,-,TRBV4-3,ASSQARWETQY
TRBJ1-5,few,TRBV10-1,ASIIQGRGNQPQH
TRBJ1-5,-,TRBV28,ASSFGVNQPQH
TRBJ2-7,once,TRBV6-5,ASSYSNQYYEQY
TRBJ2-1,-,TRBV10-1,ASSDFNSYNEQF
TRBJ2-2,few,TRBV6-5,AIKRGGDTGELF
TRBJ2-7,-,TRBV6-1,ASRPSGEQY
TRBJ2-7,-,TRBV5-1,ASSLERDRGWQY
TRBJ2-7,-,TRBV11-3,ASSLEGLNYEQY
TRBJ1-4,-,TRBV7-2,ASRDGTLDEKLF
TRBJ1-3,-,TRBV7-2,ASSSRASGNTIY
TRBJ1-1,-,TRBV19,ASSIPRGSGTEAF
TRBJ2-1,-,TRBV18,ASSLDGTGDDEQF
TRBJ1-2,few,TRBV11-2,ASSLDPGVYGYT
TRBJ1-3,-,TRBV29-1,SVVVSSGNTIY
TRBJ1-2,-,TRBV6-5,ASSQTASNYGYT
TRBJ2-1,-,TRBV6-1,ASTAGIPYNEQF
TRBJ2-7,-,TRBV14,ASSQRTGVAHEQY
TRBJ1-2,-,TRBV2,ASSERGDYYGYT
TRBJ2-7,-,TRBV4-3,ASSQDTASGAREQY
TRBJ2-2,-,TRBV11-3,ASSLGATGLGELF
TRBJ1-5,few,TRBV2,ASSDGGFGQPQH
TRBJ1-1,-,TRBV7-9,ASRWGTGFANTEAF
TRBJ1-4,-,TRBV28,ASMTRGDEKLF
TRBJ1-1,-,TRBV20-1,RGVDTEAF
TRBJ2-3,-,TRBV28,ASSPGLAGRTQY
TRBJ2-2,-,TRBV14,ASSPLAVNTGELF
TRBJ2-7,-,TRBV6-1,ASSEKGGGGPYEQY
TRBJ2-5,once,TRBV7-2,ASSLVPTSGGRQETQY